Presented here are 14 T cell receptor beta chains from one specimen sequenced in a study of cytomegalovirus exposure and HLA in healthy donors. Clones were read by immunoSEQ multiplex PCR, and TCRdb kept only the in-frame ones, dropping some. The sample contains around 190,000 clones, around 86% of which appear only once. Sequencing input: PBMCs. Receptor source: a young man in good health and CMV-seropositive.

The sample holds a few counts of this clone. The chain employs TRBV6-5 and TRBJ2-7, with a tentative D call TRBD1 (5 bases). Trimming left V 11 bases short and J 7 bases short, with 18 bases between. The CDR3 consists of 12 residues. Per the germline V gene, CDR1 is MNHEY and CDR2 is SVGAGI. For the CDR3, the DNA is TGTGCCGGCATGGGCAGGGCTGGGGAGCAGTACTTC. This sequence encodes CAGMGRAGEQYF.

V and J are TRBV7-6 and TRBJ2-7; 9 nucleotides match TRBD1. This CDR3 is built from 15 residues. Germline CDR1 is SGHVS and CDR2 is FNYEAQ. V gave up 3 bases and J gave up 6 bases; unmatched junction bases: 9. Here the CDR3 DNA reads TGTGCCAGCAGCTTTTCCGGGACAGGGTTCAGCGAGCAGTACTTC. Translated, it gives CASSFSGTGFSEQYF.

J is TRBJ2-3 and V is TRBV9; 9 bases fit TRBD2. The trim removed 3 bases at V and 3 bases at J, leaving 5 bases unmatched. CDR3 length: 15 amino acids. Germline V lookup: CDR1 SGDLS, CDR2 YYNGEE. CDR3 nucleotides: TGTGCCAGCAGCGGAGAGCGGGAGGTAACAGATACGCAGTATTTT. The encoded protein is CASSGEREVTDTQYF.

The chain employs TRBV30 and TRBJ1-3, with D uncertain. CDR1 GTSNPN and CDR2 SVGIG come from the germline V gene (reference sequence). The germline V and J ends were trimmed by 0 bases and 0 bases, with 6 bases remaining between them. This CDR3 comprises 14 residues. The CDR3 bases are TGTGCCTGGAGTGTAAAGAGCTCTGGAAACACCATATATTTT. The encoded protein is CAWSVKSSGNTIYF.

In regard to this clone: Other DNA sequences within the sample encode an identical CDR3. The chain couples TRBV7-2 to TRBJ2-7; maybe TRBD1 (6 bases). Trimming removed 0 bases at V and 1 base at J, with 7 bases between. CDR1 and CDR2 (germline): SGHTA, FQGNSA. This CDR3 is built from 14 residues. This chain's CDR3 is CASSLAGGSYEQYF. The CDR3 DNA sequence: TGTGCCAGCAGCTTAGCAGGGGGTTCCTACGAGCAGTACTTC.

The CDR3 region has the DNA TGTGCCAGCAGTGATCTGTTTTCAGGGGCGAATGCTGGGGCCAACGTCCTGACTTTC. This translates into CASSDLFSGANAGANVLTF. The rearrangement links TRBV6-1 to TRBJ2-6; a possible D gene is TRBD1 (6 bases). CDR1 is MNHNS and CDR2 is SASEGT in the germline V gene. Trimming shortened V by 3 bases and J by 2 bases, and 20 bases separated the two germline ends. The CDR3 is made up of 19 amino acids.

The V call is TRBV5-1, the J call TRBJ2-7; the D gene is possibly TRBD2 (6 bases). Germline CDR1 is SGHRS and CDR2 is YFSETQ. This CDR3 has 16 amino acids. The V gene lost 3 bases and the J gene lost 2 bases, with 18 bases spanning the gap. The DNA for the CDR3 is TGCGCCAGCAGCTCGGTTAACCGGGACTTTACCTACGAGCAGTACTTC. It codes for CASSSVNRDFTYEQYF.

The chain employs TRBV15 and TRBJ1-2; D call uncertain. Germline CDR1 reads LNHNV; CDR2 reads YYDKDF (reference sequence). The CDR3 runs 12 residues. Deletions cut 0 bases from V and 4 bases from J, with 3 bases between. The CDR3, as DNA: TGTGCCACCAGCAGAGACTTCTATGGCTACACCTTC. It translates to CATSRDFYGYTF.

The chain has TRBV6-6 and TRBJ2-7, with 8 bases fitting TRBD1. The CDR3 has 14 residues. V shed 6 bases, J shed 3 bases, and the junction held 7 bases outside the gene matches. Germline V gene sequence: CDR1 MNHNY, CDR2 SVGAGI (reference sequence). The CDR3 reads CASSGGTGVYEQYF. The DNA for the CDR3 is TGTGCCAGCAGCGGTGGGACAGGTGTCTACGAGCAGTACTTC.

The chain employs TRBV28 and TRBJ2-7; unclear D gene. Trimming stripped 6 bases from V and 0 bases from J, with 12 bases between. Germline lookup yields CDR1 MDHEN and CDR2 SYDVKM. The CDR3 is made up of 14 amino acids. Here the CDR3 reads CASRSPGPSYEQYF. The CDR3 DNA reads TGTGCCAGCAGGTCGCCCGGGCCCTCCTACGAGCAGTACTTC. The full variable domain, completed using reference TRBV28 and TRBJ2-7, is DVKVTQSSRYLVKRTGEKVFLECVQDMDHENMFWYRQDPGLGLRLIYFSYDVKMKEKGDIPEGYSVSREKKERFSLILESASTNQTSMYLCASRSPGPSYEQYFGPGTRLTVT.

The chain combines TRBV27 with TRBJ2-1, with 9 bases lining up with TRBD2. The CDR3 consists of 16 residues. The germline gives CDR1 MNHEY, CDR2 SMNVEV (reference sequence). V was pared by 3 bases and J by 10 bases, with 13 bases of the junction left unmatched. CDR3 residues: CASSFRSLAGPGEQFF. DNA for the CDR3: TGTGCCAGCAGTTTCAGATCACTAGCGGGCCCGGGGGAGCAGTTCTTC.

The chain has TRBV11-3 and TRBJ2-1, with D possibly matching TRBD2 (6 bases). Looked up from germline, CDR1 is SGHNT and CDR2 is YENEEA. This CDR3 has 15 amino acids. Trimming stripped 1 base from V and 4 bases from J, with 11 bases between. The CDR3 spells CASSLVGGPYNEQFF. The CDR3 DNA follows: TGTGCCAGCAGCTTAGTCGGGGGTCCATACAATGAGCAGTTCTTC.

Remarks on this clone: Other DNA variants within this sample encode the same CDR3. The V gene is TRBV15, the J gene TRBJ2-1, with D uncertain. Germline V CDR1 and CDR2: LNHNV, YYDKDF (reference sequence). The CDR3 has 12 residues. Trimming took off 0 bases at V and 9 bases at J, with 6 bases between the two ends. The DNA for the CDR3 is TGTGCCACCAGCAGAGATATTGGTGAGCAGTTCTTC. Protein: CATSRDIGEQFF.

The chain links TRBV28 to TRBJ1-5; 7 nucleotides agree with TRBD1. CDR1 is MDHEN, CDR2 SYDVKM, per germline. Trimming removed 3 bases from V and 4 bases from J; junction bases left unmatched: 6. The CDR3 length is 15 residues. CDR3 loop: CASSFVTGINQPQHF. The CDR3 DNA is TGTGCCAGCAGTTTTGTGACAGGGATTAATCAGCCCCAGCATTTT. Variable domain in full (rest from reference TRBV28 and TRBJ1-5): DVKVTQSSRYLVKRTGEKVFLECVQDMDHENMFWYRQDPGLGLRLIYFSYDVKMKEKGDIPEGYSVSREKKERFSLILESASTNQTSMYLCASSFVTGINQPQHFGDGTRLSIL.